This is a list of T cell receptor beta chains from one sample in a study of OX40 agonist ivuxolimab in advanced cancers. TCRdb's table, derived via immunoSEQ multiplex PCR, lists solely in-frame clones and lacks some. The sample carries approximately 91,000 clones, around 87% recorded once. The sample here was CD4+ or CD8+ T cells sorted from blood, taken in a trial of the OX40 agonist ivuxolimab. The receptors shown here come from an adult with an advanced solid tumor such as melanoma, head and neck, liver or kidney cancer. Each CDR3 is given with its conserved first and last residue. A D gene is named only where the DNA matches it firmly. Size is omitted from some rows. Given values are once, few, many or a class for expanded clones.

. | . | TRBJ1-2 | TRBV6-5 | CASRSSRGPGGYTF | TGTGCCAGCAGGTCCTCCCGGGGCCCCGGGGGCTACACCTTC
TRBD1 | . | TRBJ1-2 | TRBV6-4 | CASSPEAGTGGNYGYTF | TGTGCCAGCAGTCCTGAGGCCGGTACAGGGGGCAACTATGGCTACACCTTC
. | . | TRBJ1-4 | TRBV2 | CASSRDGSNEKLFF | TGTGCCAGCAGCCGGGACGGCTCGAATGAAAAACTGTTTTTT
TRBD2 | . | TRBJ2-7 | TRBV6-1 | CASSGLGLAGVNEQYF | TGTGCCAGCAGTGGCTTGGGACTAGCGGGAGTTAACGAGCAGTACTTC
TRBD1 | . | TRBJ2-7 | TRBV6-1 | CASTPGQGTYEQYF | TGTGCCAGCACCCCGGGACAGGGCACCTACGAGCAGTACTTC
. | . | TRBJ1-1 | TRBV11-1 | CASSPFRGMNTEAFF | TGTGCCAGCAGCCCTTTTCGGGGAATGAACACTGAAGCTTTCTTT
. | . | TRBJ2-6 | TRBV6-5 | CASSYSGGANVLTF | TGTGCCAGCAGTTACTCCGGTGGGGCCAACGTCCTGACTTTC
TRBD1 | . | TRBJ1-2 | TRBV19 | CASSIAGGRTNYGYTF | TGTGCCAGTAGTATCGCAGGGGGCCGTACTAACTATGGCTACACCTTC
. | . | TRBJ2-5 | TRBV11-3 | CASSLGGAQETQYF | TGTGCCAGCAGCTTAGGGGGGGCTCAAGAGACCCAGTACTTC
TRBD1 | . | TRBJ1-5 | TRBV7-2 | CASSLALDRSQPQHF | TGTGCCAGCAGCTTAGCGCTGGACAGGAGTCAGCCCCAGCATTTT
TRBD2 | . | TRBJ2-1 | TRBV30 | CAWDSISGPYNEQFF | TGTGCCTGGGACTCAATTAGCGGGCCCTACAATGAGCAGTTCTTC
TRBD1 | . | TRBJ1-6 | TRBV2 | CASSLGQKDSPLHF | TGTGCCAGCAGTTTGGGACAGAAAGATTCACCCCTCCACTTT
. | . | TRBJ2-3 | TRBV6-5 | CASWAAFTDTQYF | TGTGCCTCCTGGGCGGCATTCACAGATACGCAGTATTTT
. | . | TRBJ1-2 | TRBV7-2 | CASSLLGRADYGYTF | TGTGCCAGCAGCTTACTCGGCAGGGCGGACTATGGCTACACCTTC
. | . | TRBJ1-2 | TRBV11-3 | CASSLGYGYTF | TGTGCCAGCAGCTTAGGCTATGGCTACACCTTC
. | . | TRBJ2-2 | TRBV6-4 | CASSELGTRNTGELFF | TGTGCCAGCAGTGAGCTAGGCACGAGGAACACCGGGGAGCTGTTTTTT
TRBD1 | . | TRBJ1-2 | TRBV28 | CASSLPDRGGGYTF | TGTGCCAGCAGTTTACCGGACAGGGGCGGTGGCTACACCTTC
TRBD1 | . | TRBJ1-2 | TRBV6-5 | CASSYSGGGYGYTF | TGTGCCAGCAGTTACTCAGGGGGCGGCTATGGCTACACCTTC
. | . | TRBJ2-5 | TRBV19 | CASSIDRTGVHYF | TGTGCCAGTAGTATAGATCGGACGGGCGTCCATTACTTC
. | . | TRBJ2-7 | TRBV29-1 | CSVSGLSSYEQYF | TGCAGCGTTTCAGGGTTGAGCTCCTACGAGCAGTACTTC
. | few | TRBJ2-7 | TRBV11-2 | CASSFSTTIYEQYF | TGTGCCAGCAGCTTCTCGACTACTATCTACGAGCAGTACTTC
TRBD1 | once | TRBJ1-6 | TRBV27 | CATGIRTGAIGAPLHF | TGTGCCACCGGCATTCGGACAGGGGCTATAGGGGCACCCCTCCACTTT
. | . | TRBJ1-3 | TRBV28 | CASSFSVYSAGNTIYF | TGTGCCAGCAGTTTCTCGGTTTATAGCGCTGGAAACACCATATATTTT
TRBD2 | . | TRBJ2-7 | TRBV30 | CAWMSSGSPYYEQYF | TGTGCCTGGATGTCTAGCGGGAGTCCTTACTACGAGCAGTACTTC
. | . | TRBJ1-5 | TRBV5-8 | CASSFGDSNQPQHF | TGTGCCAGCAGCTTTGGGGACAGCAATCAGCCCCAGCATTTT
. | . | TRBJ1-2 | TRBV2 | CASSPDGLQGYTF | TGTGCCAGCAGCCCGGACGGACTCCAGGGCTACACCTTC
. | . | TRBJ1-2 | TRBV11-3 | CASSLAGTSNYGYTF | TGTGCCAGCAGCTTAGCGGGGACGAGTAACTATGGCTACACCTTC
. | . | TRBJ2-5 | TRBV6-5 | CASSYLQGSPETQYF | TGTGCCAGCAGTTATCTCCAGGGGAGCCCGGAGACCCAGTACTTC
. | once | TRBJ1-4 | TRBV7-9 | CASSPLWAGNEKLFF | TGTGCCAGCAGCCCGTTGTGGGCAGGTAATGAAAAACTGTTTTTT
TRBD1 | once | TRBJ2-1 | TRBV5-1 | CASSLEGQGAHNEQFF | TGCGCCAGCAGCTTGGAAGGTCAGGGGGCCCATAATGAGCAGTTCTTC
TRBD1 | . | TRBJ2-5 | TRBV5-4 | CASSSDRQGGQETQYF | TGTGCCAGCAGCTCTGACCGACAGGGGGGGCAAGAGACCCAGTACTTC